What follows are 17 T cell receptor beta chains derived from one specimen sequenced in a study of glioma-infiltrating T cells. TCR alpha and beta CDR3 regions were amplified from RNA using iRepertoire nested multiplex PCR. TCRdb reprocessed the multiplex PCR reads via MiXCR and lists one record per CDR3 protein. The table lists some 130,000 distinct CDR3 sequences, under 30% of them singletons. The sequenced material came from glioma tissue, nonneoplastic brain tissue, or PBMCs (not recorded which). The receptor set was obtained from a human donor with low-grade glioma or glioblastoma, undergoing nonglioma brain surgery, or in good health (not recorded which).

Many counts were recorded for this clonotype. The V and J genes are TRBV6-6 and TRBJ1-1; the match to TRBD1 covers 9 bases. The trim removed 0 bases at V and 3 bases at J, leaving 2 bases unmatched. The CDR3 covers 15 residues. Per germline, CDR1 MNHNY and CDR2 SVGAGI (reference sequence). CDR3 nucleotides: TGTGCCAGCAGTTACTCTGGGACAGGGCACACTGAAGCTTTCTTT. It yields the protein CASSYSGTGHTEAFF.

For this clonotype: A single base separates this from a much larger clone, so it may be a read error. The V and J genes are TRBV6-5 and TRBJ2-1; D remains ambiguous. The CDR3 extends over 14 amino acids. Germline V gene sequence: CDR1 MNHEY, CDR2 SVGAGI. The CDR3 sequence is CASSYSYSPNEKFF. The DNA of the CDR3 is TGTGCCAGCAGTTACAGTTACTCCCCCAATGAGAAGTTCTTC.

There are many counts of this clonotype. The CDR3 spells CAISESDSGETQYF. As DNA, the CDR3 is TGTGCCATCAGTGAGTCCGACTCTGGAGAGACCCAGTACTTC. The chain recombines TRBV10-3 with TRBJ2-5, with D unclear. The germline V and J ends were trimmed by 0 bases and 4 bases, with 9 bases remaining between them. In germline, CDR1 is ENHRY, CDR2 SYGVKD. The CDR3 loop spans 14 amino acids.

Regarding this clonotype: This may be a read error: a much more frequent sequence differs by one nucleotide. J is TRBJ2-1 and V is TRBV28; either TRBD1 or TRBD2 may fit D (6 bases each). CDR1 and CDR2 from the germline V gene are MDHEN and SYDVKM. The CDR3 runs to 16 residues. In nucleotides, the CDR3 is TGTGCCAACAGTTTTGTCGCGCCCAATCGGGGGCGTGAGCAGTTCTTC. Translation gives CANSFVAPNRGREQFF.

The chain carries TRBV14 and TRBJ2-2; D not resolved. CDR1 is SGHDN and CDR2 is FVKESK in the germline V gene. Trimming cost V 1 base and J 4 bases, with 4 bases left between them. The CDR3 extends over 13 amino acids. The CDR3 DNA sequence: TGTGCCAGCAGCCAAGTTGGCACCGGGGAGCTGTTTTTT. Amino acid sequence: CASSQVGTGELFF.

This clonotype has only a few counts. CDR3 in DNA: TGTGCCAGCAGCTTAAGCGTCCAAGGGGAGACCCAGTACTTC. This codes for CASSLSVQGETQYF. The chain links TRBV3-1 to TRBJ2-5; D ambiguous. The CDR3 has 14 residues. Trimming stripped 5 bases from V and 5 bases from J, with 15 bases between. Germline V gene data show CDR1 as LGHDT and CDR2 as YNNKEL (reference sequence).

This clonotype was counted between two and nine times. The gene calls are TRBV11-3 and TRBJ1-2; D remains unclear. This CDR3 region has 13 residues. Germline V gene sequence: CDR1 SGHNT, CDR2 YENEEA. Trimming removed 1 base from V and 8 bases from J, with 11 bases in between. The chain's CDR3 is CASSLGALGGYTF. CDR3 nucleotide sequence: TGTGCCAGCAGCTTAGGAGCGCTTGGAGGCTACACCTTC.

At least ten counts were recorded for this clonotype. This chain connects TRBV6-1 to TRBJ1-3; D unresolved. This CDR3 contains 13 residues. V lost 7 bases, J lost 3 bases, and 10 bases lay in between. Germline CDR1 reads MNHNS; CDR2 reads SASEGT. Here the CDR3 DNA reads TGTGCCAGCACCCGCCGTCTTGGAAACACCATATATTTT. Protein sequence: CASTRRLGNTIYF.

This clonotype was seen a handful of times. Here the CDR3 DNA reads TGCGCCAGCAGCCTACGGACAGGGGAGCCCAATCAGCCCCAGCATTTT. The encoded protein is CASSLRTGEPNQPQHF. The chain employs TRBV4-1 and TRBJ1-5; TRBD1 matches 9 bases. V lost 4 bases, J lost 3 bases, and 7 bases stayed unmatched. Germline V gives CDR1 MGHRA, CDR2 YSYEKL. The CDR3 has 16 residues.

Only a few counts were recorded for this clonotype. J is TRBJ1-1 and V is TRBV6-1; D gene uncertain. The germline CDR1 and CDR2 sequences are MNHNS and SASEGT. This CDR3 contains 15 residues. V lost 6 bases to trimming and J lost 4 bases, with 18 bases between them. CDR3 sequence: CASRTPTDSGTEAFF. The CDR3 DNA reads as TGTGCCAGCAGGACTCCAACAGATTCGGGCACTGAAGCTTTCTTT.

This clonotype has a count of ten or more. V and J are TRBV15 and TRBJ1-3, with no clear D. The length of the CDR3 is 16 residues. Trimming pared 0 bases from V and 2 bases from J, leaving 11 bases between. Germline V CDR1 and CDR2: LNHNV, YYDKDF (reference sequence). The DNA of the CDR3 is TGTGCCACCAGCAGAGATTGGGCAGCCACTGGAAACACCATATATTTT. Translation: CATSRDWAATGNTIYF. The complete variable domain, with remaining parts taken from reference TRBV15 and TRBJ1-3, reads DAMVIQNPRYQVTQFGKPVTLSCSQTLNHNVMYWYQQKSSQAPKLLFHYYDKDFNNEADTPDNFQSRRPNTSFCFLDIRSPGLGDTAMYLCATSRDWAATGNTIYFGEGSWLTVV.

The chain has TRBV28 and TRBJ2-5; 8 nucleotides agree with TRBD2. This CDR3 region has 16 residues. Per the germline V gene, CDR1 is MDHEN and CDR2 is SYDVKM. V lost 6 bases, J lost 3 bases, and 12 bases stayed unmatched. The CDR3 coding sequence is TGTGCCAGCAGCCCCTTAGGAGCGGGGGAAAAAGAGACCCAGTACTTC. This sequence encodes CASSPLGAGEKETQYF.

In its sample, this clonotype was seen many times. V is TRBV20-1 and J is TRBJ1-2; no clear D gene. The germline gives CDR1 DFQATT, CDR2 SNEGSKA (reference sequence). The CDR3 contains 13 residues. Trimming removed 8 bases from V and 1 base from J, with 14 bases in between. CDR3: CSSRSRDNYGYTF. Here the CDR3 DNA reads TGCAGTTCAAGGTCTAGGGATAACTATGGCTACACCTTC.

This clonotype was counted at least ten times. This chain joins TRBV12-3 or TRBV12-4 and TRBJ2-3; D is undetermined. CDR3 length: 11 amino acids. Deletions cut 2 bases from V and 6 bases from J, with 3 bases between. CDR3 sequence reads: CASSLRDTQYF. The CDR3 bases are TGTGCCAGCAGTTTAAGGGATACGCAGTATTTT.

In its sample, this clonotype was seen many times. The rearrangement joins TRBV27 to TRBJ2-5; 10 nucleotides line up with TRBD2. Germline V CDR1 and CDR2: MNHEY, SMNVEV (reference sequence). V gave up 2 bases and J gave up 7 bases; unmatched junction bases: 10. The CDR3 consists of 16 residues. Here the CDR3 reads CASSLHQRGGWPTQYF. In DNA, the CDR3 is TGTGCCAGCAGTTTACACCAGCGGGGGGGATGGCCGACCCAGTACTTC.

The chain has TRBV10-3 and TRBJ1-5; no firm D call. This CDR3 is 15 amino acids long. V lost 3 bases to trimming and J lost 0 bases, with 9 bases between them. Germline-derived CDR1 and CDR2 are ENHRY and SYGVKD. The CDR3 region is CAISDSGNSNQPQHF. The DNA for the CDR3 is TGTGCCATCAGTGACAGTGGGAATAGCAATCAGCCCCAGCATTTT.

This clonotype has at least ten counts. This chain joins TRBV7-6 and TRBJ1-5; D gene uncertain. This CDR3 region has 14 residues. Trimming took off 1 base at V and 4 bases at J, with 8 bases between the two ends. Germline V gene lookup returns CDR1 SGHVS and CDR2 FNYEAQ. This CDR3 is CASSLVSGNQPQHF. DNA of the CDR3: TGTGCCAGCAGCTTAGTTTCGGGGAATCAGCCCCAGCATTTT.